These 8 T cell receptor beta chains share one sample of origin, sequenced in a study of blood T cells in healthy people across ages. For the second PCR, which ran for roughly 7 to 11 cycles, a sample-barcoded 5' primer and a J-beta primer mix were used. In TCRdb, the 5' RACE reads were re-called with MiXCR into one record per CDR3 protein. The data show over a million distinct CDR3 sequences, around 45% seen once. Sequencing input: blood. These receptors were collected from a woman aged 60-70 years in good health.

The chain uses TRBV4-1 and TRBJ1-2, with D unresolved. This CDR3 is 15 amino acids long. Trimming took off 0 bases at V and 2 bases at J, with 10 bases between the two ends. Germline values: CDR1 MGHRA, CDR2 YSYEKL. CDR3 region: CASSQEQFMNYGYTF. DNA for the CDR3: TGCGCCAGCAGCCAAGAACAGTTTATGAACTATGGCTACACCTTC.

Written as DNA, the CDR3 is TGCAGTGCTAGAGAGGGGGCTGGTGGCTACACCTTC. It encodes CSAREGAGGYTF. V gene TRBV20-1 combines with J gene TRBJ1-2, with D tentatively TRBD1 (6 bases). The CDR3 is made up of 12 amino acids. The germline gives CDR1 DFQATT, CDR2 SNEGSKA (reference sequence). Trimming shortened V by 0 bases and J by 7 bases, and 9 bases separated the two germline ends.

J is TRBJ2-5 and V is TRBV6-2 or TRBV6-3, with D uncertain. The J call may not be correct, given that the DNA end is closer to TRBJ2-1. Germline V gene data show CDR1 as MNHEY and CDR2 as SVGEGT. This CDR3 is 14 amino acids long. CDR3 DNA sequence: TGTGCCAGCAGTTACCTGGGGTTAGAGGAGACCCAGTTCTTC. Its protein product is CASSYLGLEETQFF.

This rearrangement joins TRBV20-1 to TRBJ2-1, with TRBD1 identical over 8 bases. This CDR3 comprises 16 residues. V gave up 1 base and J gave up 0 bases; unmatched junction bases: 5. Germline CDR1 reads DFQATT; CDR2 reads SNEGSKA (reference sequence). For the CDR3, the DNA is TGCAGTGCTAGAGTAACAGGGGGTCTCTCCTACAATGAGCAGTTCTTC. Amino acid sequence: CSARVTGGLSYNEQFF.

The V and J genes are TRBV10-3 and TRBJ2-1; a weak D match, TRBD1 (6 bases). Germline V lookup: CDR1 ENHRY, CDR2 SYGVKD. V was shortened by 1 base and J by 8 bases, with 21 bases between the two germline ends. CDR3 size: 17 residues. The CDR3 nucleotides are TGTGCCATCAGTGAGTGGACGGGGACAAGCGACTTCTATGAGCAGTTCTTC. Translating gives CAISEWTGTSDFYEQFF.

A few counts support this clonotype. The V and J genes are TRBV20-1 and TRBJ2-1, with 16 bases that match TRBD2. Germline V gives CDR1 DFQATT, CDR2 SNEGSKA (reference sequence). Losses at the gene ends were 5 bases for V and 10 bases for J; bases not matched to a gene: 11. The CDR3 spans 16 residues. The CDR3 DNA reads as TGCAGTGCTGACGCCGGGACTAGCGGGAGGGCAATGGAGCAGTTCTTC. Amino acid sequence: CSADAGTSGRAMEQFF.

V usage is TRBV25-1 and J usage is TRBJ2-2, with TRBD1 matching 9 bases. Unmatched junction bases numbered 2, after V lost 3 bases and J lost 6 bases. CDR3 size: 14 residues. In germline, CDR1 is MGHDK, CDR2 SYGVNS. The CDR3 DNA is TGTGCCAGCAGTGACTACAGGGGGCCCGGGGAGCTGTTTTTT. It is translated as CASSDYRGPGELFF.

The chain couples TRBV28 to TRBJ2-7; 9 bases align to TRBD1. V was pared by 7 bases and J by 4 bases, with 11 bases of the junction left unmatched. Germline-derived CDR1 and CDR2 are MDHEN and SYDVKM. This CDR3 is built from 15 residues. The chain's CDR3 is CASTLPTQGAYEQYF. The CDR3 coding sequence is TGTGCCAGCACCCTCCCGACACAGGGGGCGTACGAGCAGTACTTC.